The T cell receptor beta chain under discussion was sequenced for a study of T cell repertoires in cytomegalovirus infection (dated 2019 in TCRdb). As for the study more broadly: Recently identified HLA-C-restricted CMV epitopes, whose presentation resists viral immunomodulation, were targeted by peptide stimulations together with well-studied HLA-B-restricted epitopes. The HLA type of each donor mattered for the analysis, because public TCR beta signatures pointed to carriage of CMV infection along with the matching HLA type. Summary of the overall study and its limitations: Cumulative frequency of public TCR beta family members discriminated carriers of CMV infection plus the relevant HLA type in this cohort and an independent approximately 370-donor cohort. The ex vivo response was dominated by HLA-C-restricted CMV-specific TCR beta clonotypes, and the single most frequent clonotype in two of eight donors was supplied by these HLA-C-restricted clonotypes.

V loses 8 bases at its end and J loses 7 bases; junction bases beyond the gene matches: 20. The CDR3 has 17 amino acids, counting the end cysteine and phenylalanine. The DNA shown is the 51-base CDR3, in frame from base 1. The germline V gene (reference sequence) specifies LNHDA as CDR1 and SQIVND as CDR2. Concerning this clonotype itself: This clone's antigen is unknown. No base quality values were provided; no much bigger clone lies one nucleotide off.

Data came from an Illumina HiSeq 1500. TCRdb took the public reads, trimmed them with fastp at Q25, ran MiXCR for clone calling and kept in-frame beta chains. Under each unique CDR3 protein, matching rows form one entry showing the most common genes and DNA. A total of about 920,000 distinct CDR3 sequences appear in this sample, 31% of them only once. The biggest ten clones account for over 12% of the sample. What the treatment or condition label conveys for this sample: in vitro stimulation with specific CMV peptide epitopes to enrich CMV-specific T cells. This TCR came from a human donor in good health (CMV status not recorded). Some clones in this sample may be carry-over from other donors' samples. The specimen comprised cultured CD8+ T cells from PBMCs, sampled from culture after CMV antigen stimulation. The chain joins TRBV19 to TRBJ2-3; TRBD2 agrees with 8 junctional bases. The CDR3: CASSEELLADIINTQYF. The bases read TGTGCCAGTTCGGAGGAACTACTAGCGGATATAATAAATACGCAGTATTTT.